This T cell receptor beta chain was captured in a study of blood T cell repertoires in COVID-19. Study details: The origin of the acute and convalescent COVID-19 samples was the United States, Italy and Spain. The analysed material was cDNA or gDNA that came from T cells, B-cell-depleted T cells, or PBMCs.

Authors' methods: Amplifying reference gene primers gave estimates of nucleated cell counts. Here immunoSEQ multiplex PCR was the method, and the copy in TCRdb shows in-frame clones only, minus some. V, J and clone size are taken as reported in that table, and D and trimming were inferred from the DNA itself. This sample yields 300,000 to 500,000 clones, of which 88% are seen a single time; around 2.1% belongs to the top ten. CDR3 length: 16 amino acids. The V segment lost 1 base and the J segment 8 bases; nucleotides outside the gene matches: 4. Germline CDR1 and CDR2: MGHRA and YSYEKL. Participants were aged about 18 to 100 years from around 26 US areas.

V gene TRBV4-1 combines with J gene TRBJ2-1; 14 bases are a match to TRBD2. The receptor was isolated from a middle-aged woman with acute COVID-19. Source material: PBMCs or T cells enriched from blood (not recorded which). CDR3 in DNA: TGCGCCAGCAGCCAAGGACTAGCGGGGGGGCCGGATGAGCAGTTCTTC. Translation: CASSQGLAGGPDEQFF.